Below, one T cell receptor beta chain is given with its context. The antigen it recognizes is unknown. Base qualities are not provided; no much larger clone lies one nucleotide away. Peripheral blood CD8+ and CD4+ T cells from healthy donors, Susac syndrome patients and multiple sclerosis patients were profiled using high-throughput TCR beta sequencing. Susac syndrome patients met recently defined diagnostic criteria for definite or probable disease. Bulk CD8+ and CD4+ T cells were purified by magnetic negative isolation, whereas CD8+ TEMRA cells were enriched by FACS. Blood was drawn into EDTA tubes, processed within 24 hours, and PBMCs were isolated by density gradient centrifugation. PBMCs intended for TCR sequencing were cryopreserved in liquid nitrogen and thawed later in a water bath at 37 degrees C. Purity of sorted or isolated CD4+, CD8+ and CD8+ TEMRA cells was at least 90%. From cysteine to phenylalanine, the CDR3 is 19 amino acids long. The sequence is cut down to CDR3 DNA, 57 bases in frame from base 1. V loses 0 bases, J loses 3 bases, and the germline ends lie 24 bases apart. For CDR1 and CDR2, the germline V gene (reference sequence) lists SGHNT and YYREEE.

This sample stems from a study of CD8 T cells in Susac syndrome (dated by TCRdb to the late 2010s). Context from the whole study: Of the Susac syndrome patients who were sequenced, roughly six had clinically active disease and about 8 were in clinical remission. The clonality of the CD8+ T cell repertoire was compared across 11 to 12 healthy donors, some 14 Susac syndrome patients and around 16 multiple sclerosis patients. The study used repertoire sequencing to test whether antigen drove CD8+ T cell activation and differentiation in Susac syndrome. At blood withdrawal, Susac syndrome patients were either therapy-naive, taking corticosteroids (in some cases with IVIg as well), or taking IVIg alone.

RNA was extracted using the RNeasy kit, and about 0.5 to 1 ug of the RNA was reverse transcribed with random hexamers. TCR beta CDR3 regions were amplified with the immunoSEQ multiplex PCR assay covering 54 Vbeta and 13 Jbeta segments. To correct PCR amplification bias, a synthetic template baseline was used for both primer optimization and computational correction. Per the source publication's procedure: Reads were annotated to V, D and J genes per IMGT and analyzed with immunoSEQ Analyzer, keeping only productive sequences. Clonality was calculated as one minus the Shannon entropy normalized by log2 of the number of productive unique sequences. Public and private clones were assessed among the 100 most prevalent clones of each patient and control. Clones were defined as Susac-specific if absent from the healthy and MS cohorts, from 1052 published viral clones and from other ImmuneACCESS disease sequences. Using fastp trimming at Q25 and MiXCR clonotype assembly, TCRdb reanalyzed the public sequencing data and kept in-frame beta chains. Each entry is one CDR3 protein sequence, shown with its most common DNA and genes. These V and J calls originate from TCRdb's pipeline instead of the authors' own analysis. Counted in this sample were about 190,000 distinct CDR3 sequences; 95% of them appeared once. The ten top clones hold about 0.15% of the sample.

The research as a whole found: The TCR sequencing and HLA analysis was acknowledged to have included a relatively small number of individuals. Susac syndrome CD8+ repertoires showed clonal expansion, highest in CD8+ TEMRA cells and greater in clinically active than remitting patients. Some 15 and five Susac-specific public clones were found in the total CD8+ and CD8+ TEMRA repertoires, respectively.

The chain employs TRBV5-4 and TRBJ2-5; the D segment cannot be called with confidence. The sequenced material came from CD8+ T cells from PBMCs. The TCR comes from a human donor with Susac syndrome. The DNA sequence is given as TGTGCCAGCAGCTTGGATCTTATTGCCCGCGGACCACCAAAAGAGACCCAGTACTTC. It encodes CASSLDLIARGPPKETQYF.